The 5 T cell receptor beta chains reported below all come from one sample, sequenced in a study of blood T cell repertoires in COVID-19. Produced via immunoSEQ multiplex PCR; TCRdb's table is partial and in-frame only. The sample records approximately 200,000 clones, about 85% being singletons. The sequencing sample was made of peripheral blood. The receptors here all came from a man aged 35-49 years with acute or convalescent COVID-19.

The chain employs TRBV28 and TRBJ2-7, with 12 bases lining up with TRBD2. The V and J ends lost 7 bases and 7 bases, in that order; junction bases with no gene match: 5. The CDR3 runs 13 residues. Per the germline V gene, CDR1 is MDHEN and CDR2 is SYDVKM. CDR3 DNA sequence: TGTGCCAGCACTCCGACTAGCGGGGGAGAGCAGTACTTC. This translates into CASTPTSGGEQYF. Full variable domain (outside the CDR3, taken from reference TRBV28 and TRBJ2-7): DVKVTQSSRYLVKRTGEKVFLECVQDMDHENMFWYRQDPGLGLRLIYFSYDVKMKEKGDIPEGYSVSREKKERFSLILESASTNQTSMYLCASTPTSGGEQYFGPGTRLTVT.

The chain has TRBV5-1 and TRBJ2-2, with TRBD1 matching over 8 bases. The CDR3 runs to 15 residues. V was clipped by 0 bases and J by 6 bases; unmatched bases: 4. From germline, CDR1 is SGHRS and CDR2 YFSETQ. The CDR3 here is CASSLEQGEAGELFF. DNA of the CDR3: TGCGCCAGCAGCTTGGAACAGGGGGAAGCCGGGGAGCTGTTTTTT.

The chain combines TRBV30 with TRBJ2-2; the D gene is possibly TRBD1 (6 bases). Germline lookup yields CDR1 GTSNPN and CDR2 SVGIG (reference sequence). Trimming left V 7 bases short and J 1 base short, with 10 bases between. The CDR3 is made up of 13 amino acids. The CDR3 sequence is CALGQMNTGELFF. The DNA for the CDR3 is TGTGCCTTAGGACAGATGAACACCGGGGAGCTGTTTTTT.

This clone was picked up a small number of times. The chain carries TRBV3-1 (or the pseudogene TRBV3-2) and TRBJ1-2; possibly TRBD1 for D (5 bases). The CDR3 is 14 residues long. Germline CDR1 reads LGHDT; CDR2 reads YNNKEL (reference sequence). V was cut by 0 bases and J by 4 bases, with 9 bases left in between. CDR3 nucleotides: TGTGCCAGCAGCCAAGAAACAGGCCTCTATGGCTACACCTTC. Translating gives CASSQETGLYGYTF.

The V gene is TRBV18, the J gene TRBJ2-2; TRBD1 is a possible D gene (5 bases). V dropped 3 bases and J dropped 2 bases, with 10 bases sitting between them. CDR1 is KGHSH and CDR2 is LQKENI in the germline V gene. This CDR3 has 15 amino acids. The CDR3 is CASSPLTVNTGELFF. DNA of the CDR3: TGTGCCAGCTCACCCCTGACAGTAAACACCGGGGAGCTGTTTTTT.